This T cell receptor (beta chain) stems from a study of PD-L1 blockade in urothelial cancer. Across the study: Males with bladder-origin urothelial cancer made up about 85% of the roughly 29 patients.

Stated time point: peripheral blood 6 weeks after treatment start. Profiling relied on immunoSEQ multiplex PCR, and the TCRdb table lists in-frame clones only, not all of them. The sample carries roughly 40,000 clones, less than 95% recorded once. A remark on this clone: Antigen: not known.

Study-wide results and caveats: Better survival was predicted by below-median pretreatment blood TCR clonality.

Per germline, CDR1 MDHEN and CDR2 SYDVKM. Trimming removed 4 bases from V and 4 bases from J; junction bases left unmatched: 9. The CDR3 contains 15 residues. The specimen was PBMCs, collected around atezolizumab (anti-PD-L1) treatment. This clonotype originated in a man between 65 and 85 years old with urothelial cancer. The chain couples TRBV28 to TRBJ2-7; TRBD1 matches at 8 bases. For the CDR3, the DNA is TGTGCCAGCAGTTCCCCGCGGACAGGGACGTACGAGCAGTACTTC. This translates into CASSSPRTGTYEQYF.